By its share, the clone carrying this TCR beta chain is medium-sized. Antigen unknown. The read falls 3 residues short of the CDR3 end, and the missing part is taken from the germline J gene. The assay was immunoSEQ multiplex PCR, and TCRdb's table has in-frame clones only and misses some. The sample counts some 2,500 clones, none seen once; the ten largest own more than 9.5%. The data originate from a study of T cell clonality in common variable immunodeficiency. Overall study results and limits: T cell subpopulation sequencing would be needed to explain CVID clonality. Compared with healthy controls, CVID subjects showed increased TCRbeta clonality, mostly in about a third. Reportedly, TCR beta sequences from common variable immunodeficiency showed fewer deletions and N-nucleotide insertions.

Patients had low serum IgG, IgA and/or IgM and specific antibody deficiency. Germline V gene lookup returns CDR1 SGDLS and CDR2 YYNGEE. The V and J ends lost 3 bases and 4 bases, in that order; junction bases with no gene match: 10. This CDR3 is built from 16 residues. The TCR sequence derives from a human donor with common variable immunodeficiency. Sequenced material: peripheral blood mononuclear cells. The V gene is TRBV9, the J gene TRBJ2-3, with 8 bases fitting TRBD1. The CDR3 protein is CASSARDRLWPDTQYF. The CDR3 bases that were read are TGTGCCAGCAGCGCCCGGGACAGGTTATGGCCAGATACG. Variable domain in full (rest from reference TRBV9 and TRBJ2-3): DSGVTQTPKHLITATGQRVTLRCSPRSGDLSVYWYQQSLDQGLQFLIQYYNGEERAKGNILERFSAQQFPDLHSELNLSSLELGDSALYFCASSARDRLWPDTQYFGPGTRLTVL.